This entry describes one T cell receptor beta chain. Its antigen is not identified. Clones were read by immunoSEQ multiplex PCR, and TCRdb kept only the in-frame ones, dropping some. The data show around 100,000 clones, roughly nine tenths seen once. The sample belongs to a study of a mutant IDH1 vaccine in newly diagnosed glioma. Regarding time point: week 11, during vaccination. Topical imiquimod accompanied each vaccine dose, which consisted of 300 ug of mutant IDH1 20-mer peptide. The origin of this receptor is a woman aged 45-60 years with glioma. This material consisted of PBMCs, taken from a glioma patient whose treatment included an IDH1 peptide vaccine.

The CDR3 protein is CASSILETQYF. The CDR3 nucleotides are TGTGCCAGTAGTATTTTAGAGACCCAGTACTTC. J is TRBJ2-5 and V is TRBV19; no firm D call. The CDR3 runs 11 residues. Trimming stripped 3 bases from V and 4 bases from J, with 3 bases between. Germline values: CDR1 LNHDA, CDR2 SQIVND (reference sequence).